The clone carrying this T cell receptor beta chain was detected many times. The sample comes from a study of response to subunit inactivated influenza vaccine. One entry per CDR3 protein, called by TCRdb with MiXCR from the RT-PCR reads. Seen here are about 650,000 distinct CDR3 sequences, less than 20% observed once, and the top ten hold 11%. The CDR3 loop spans 13 amino acids. Germline V CDR1 and CDR2: SGHTA, FQGNSA. Trimming took 5 bases from V and 7 from J; bases not matched to a gene: 5. This TCR derives from a man aged 45-60 years who received an inactivated influenza vaccine. Sequencing was performed on PBMCs from blood, taken about 12 days after vaccination. The V gene is TRBV7-2, the J gene TRBJ2-1; TRBD1 matches at 7 bases. This chain's CDR3 is CASSRDRDNEQFF. The CDR3 DNA reads as TGTGCCAGCAGCCGAGACAGGGATAATGAGCAGTTCTTC.